One sample yielded the 27 T cell receptor beta chains listed below, sequenced in a study of blood T cell repertoires in COVID-19. The repertoire was sequenced with immunoSEQ multiplex PCR; TCRdb's copy has only in-frame clones and lacks some. The repertoire has about 85,000 clones, roughly 87% of them found once; the top ten carry 5% to 5.5%. Sequences were obtained from peripheral blood. Source of these receptors: a man between 60 and 75 years old with acute or convalescent COVID-19.

V is TRBV6-2 or TRBV6-3 and J is TRBJ2-5; D unclear. Trimming shortened V by 6 bases and J by 5 bases, and 7 bases separated the two germline ends. Looked up from germline, CDR1 is MNHEY and CDR2 is SVGEGT. The CDR3 runs 11 residues. For the CDR3, the DNA is TGTGCCAGCAGCAATCCGGAGACCCAGTACTTC. Its translation is CASSNPETQYF.

This clone was observed once. The chain carries TRBV15 and TRBJ2-1; 8 bases are a match to TRBD1. The CDR3 is 16 residues long. Germline V gene lookup returns CDR1 LNHNV and CDR2 YYDKDF (reference sequence). Losses at the gene ends were 0 bases for V and 4 bases for J; bases not matched to a gene: 5. The CDR3 DNA reads TGTGCCACCAGCAGAGATGCGGGACAGGTTTACAATGAGCAGTTCTTC. Its translation is CATSRDAGQVYNEQFF.

V is TRBV11-2 and J is TRBJ2-7; TRBD2 aligns across 11 bases. This CDR3 comprises 15 residues. Per the germline V gene, CDR1 is SGHAT and CDR2 is FQNNGV. J gave up 5 bases and V 5 bases, and 8 bases lay outside the gene matches. The CDR3 DNA sequence: TGTGCCAGCAGCGGGAGACTAGCGGGGATAAACGAGCAGTACTTC. Residues: CASSGRLAGINEQYF. The complete variable domain, with remaining parts taken from reference TRBV11-2 and TRBJ2-7, reads EAGVAQSPRYKIIEKRQSVAFWCNPISGHATLYWYQQILGQGPKLLIQFQNNGVVDDSQLPKDRFSAERLKGVDSTLKIQPAKLEDSAVYLCASSGRLAGINEQYFGPGTRLTVT.

The chain employs TRBV12-3 or TRBV12-4 and TRBJ1-5, with a tentative D call TRBD1 (5 bases). The V end was cut by 4 bases, the J end by 3 bases, with 7 bases between. CDR3 length equals 13 residues. CDR3 sequence reads: CASSSGHNQPQHF. For the CDR3, the DNA is TGTGCCAGCAGTTCCGGACACAATCAGCCCCAGCATTTT.

The chain couples TRBV7-3 to TRBJ2-2; 9 bases fit TRBD1. Trimming took 8 bases from V and 4 from J; bases not matched to a gene: 5. The length of the CDR3 is 14 residues. In germline, CDR1 is SGHTA, CDR2 FQGTGA. The CDR3 sequence is CASAGTGTTGELFF. Written as DNA, the CDR3 is TGTGCCAGCGCGGGGACAGGGACCACCGGGGAGCTGTTTTTT. Full variable domain (outside the CDR3, taken from reference TRBV7-3 and TRBJ2-2): GAGVSQTPSNKVTEKGKYVELRCDPISGHTALYWYRQSLGQGPEFLIYFQGTGAADDSGLPNDRFFAVRPEGSVSTLKIQRTERGDSAVYLCASAGTGTTGELFFGEGSRLTVL.

This clone has just a few counts. The gene calls are TRBV25-1 and TRBJ1-1, with D maybe TRBD1 (6 bases). Trimming took off 4 bases at V and 5 bases at J, with 11 bases between the two ends. This CDR3 is built from 13 residues. Germline CDR1 MGHDK, CDR2 SYGVNS. DNA of the CDR3: TGTGCCAGCAGTGCATGGGACACAACTGAAGCTTTCTTT. As protein: CASSAWDTTEAFF.

This sequence joins TRBV6-2 or TRBV6-3 and TRBJ2-5; 7 nucleotides align to TRBD1. CDR3 size: 15 residues. V lost 4 bases to trimming and J lost 5 bases; unmatched junction nucleotides: 10. CDR1 and CDR2 (germline): MNHEY, SVGEGT. Here the CDR3 DNA reads TGTGCCAGCAGTTCTAGGACAGGCCAGGGGGAGACCCAGTACTTC. This translates into CASSSRTGQGETQYF.

The J gene is TRBJ2-3, the V gene TRBV5-8; 7 bases are a match to TRBD2. Unmatched junction bases numbered 5, after V lost 0 bases and J lost 1 base. The CDR3 is 16 residues long. Germline assignment: CDR1 SGHTS and CDR2 YDEGEE. CDR3 DNA: TGTGCCAGCAGCTTGGCCGGAAGCGGGGGCACAGATACGCAGTATTTT. This encodes CASSLAGSGGTDTQYF.

V and J are TRBV29-1 and TRBJ1-1; no clear D gene. Germline loops: CDR1 SQVTM, CDR2 ANQGSEA. The V and J ends lost 3 bases and 5 bases respectively, with 10 bases between them. The length of the CDR3 is 12 residues. As DNA, the CDR3 is TGCAGCGTTGATCCGGGGAGGACTGAAGCTTTCTTT. The encoded protein is CSVDPGRTEAFF.

The CDR3 here is CASSQEVAGGLREQFF. The DNA for the CDR3 is TGCGCCAGCAGCCAAGAGGTAGCGGGGGGGCTAAGGGAGCAGTTCTTC. The chain is built from TRBV4-1 and TRBJ2-1, with 11 bases aligning to TRBD2. Per the germline V gene, CDR1 is MGHRA and CDR2 is YSYEKL. The CDR3 runs to 16 residues. With V trimmed by 0 bases and J by 10 bases, 8 bases remained unmatched.

The chain has TRBV6-5 and TRBJ1-5; TRBD1 is a possible D gene (5 bases). Trimming left V 2 bases short and J 8 bases short, with 13 bases between. Germline V gene data show CDR1 as MNHEY and CDR2 as SVGAGI. CDR3 length: 14 amino acids. The CDR3 loop is CASSYAPRGEPQHF. As DNA, the CDR3 is TGTGCCAGCAGTTACGCGCCTAGGGGTGAGCCCCAGCATTTT.

The chain has TRBV11-2 and TRBJ1-4; 9 bases line up with TRBD1. This CDR3 has 16 amino acids. The ends lost 2 bases at V and 8 bases at J; junction bases unmatched: 9. Looked up from germline, CDR1 is SGHAT and CDR2 is FQNNGV. In DNA, the CDR3 is TGTGCCAGCAGCTTACAGGCCACAGGGGGCATGGAAAAACTGTTTTTT. As protein: CASSLQATGGMEKLFF. Based on the CDR3 plus reference TRBV11-2 and TRBJ1-4, the full variable domain is EAGVAQSPRYKIIEKRQSVAFWCNPISGHATLYWYQQILGQGPKLLIQFQNNGVVDDSQLPKDRFSAERLKGVDSTLKIQPAKLEDSAVYLCASSLQATGGMEKLFFGSGTQLSVL.

The chain combines TRBV30 with TRBJ1-5; 9 bases are shared with TRBD1. V lost 3 bases, J lost 4 bases, and 1 base stayed unmatched. This CDR3 is 13 amino acids long. Germline assignment: CDR1 GTSNPN and CDR2 SVGIG (reference sequence). The CDR3 DNA follows: TGTGCCTGGAGCGGACAGGGGAATCAGCCCCAGCATTTT. This gives the protein CAWSGQGNQPQHF.

This chain connects TRBV9 to TRBJ2-3, with a possible D match to TRBD2 (6 bases). The CDR3 contains 13 residues. V was trimmed by 4 bases and J by 10 bases, leaving 16 bases between them. Germline-derived CDR1 and CDR2 are SGDLS and YYNGEE. CDR3 DNA: TGTGCCAGCAGCCCACCAACGACGGGGGCGCAGTATTTT. Protein: CASSPPTTGAQYF.

This chain uses TRBV27 with TRBJ1-5, with a possible D match to TRBD1 (5 bases). The V gene's germline CDR1 is MNHEY and CDR2 SMNVEV (reference sequence). The CDR3 spans 16 residues. V lost 4 bases and J 0 bases, leaving 13 bases between the germline ends. CDR3 region: CASSSRQIYSNQPQHF. The CDR3 DNA reads TGTGCCAGCAGTTCAAGACAGATTTATAGCAATCAGCCCCAGCATTTT.

On this clone itself: The junction does not match germline at one end; this may be a read error. This chain connects TRBV7-7 to TRBJ2-5; 9 bases map to TRBD1. Per germline, CDR1 SSHAT and CDR2 FNYEAQ (reference sequence). The CDR3 is 15 amino acids. In nucleotides, the CDR3 is TGTGCTAGCAGCTTTGGGACAGGGTGGGGAGAGACCCAGTACTTC. It yields the protein CASSFGTGWGETQYF. Using reference TRBV7-7 and TRBJ2-5 for the parts outside the CDR3, the full variable domain is GAGVSQSPRYKVTKRGQDVTLRCDPISSHATLYWYQQALGQGPEFLTYFNYEAQPDKSGLPSDRFSAERPEGSISTLTIQRTEQRDSAMYRCASSFGTGWGETQYFGPGTRLLVL.

The J gene is TRBJ1-1, the V gene TRBV19; 8 bases line up with TRBD1. The CDR3 length is 13 residues. The J segment lost 7 bases and the V segment lost 5 bases, leaving 6 bases of the junction unmatched. Germline-derived CDR1 and CDR2 are LNHDA and SQIVND (reference sequence). In DNA form, the CDR3 reads TGTGCCAGTAGTCCCAGAGGGACAGGTGAAGCTTTCTTT. Protein sequence: CASSPRGTGEAFF.

The V call is TRBV10-3, the J call TRBJ2-7; 11 nucleotides line up with TRBD2. The CDR3 covers 15 residues. Losses at the gene ends were 3 bases for V and 6 bases for J; bases not matched to a gene: 7. The V gene's germline CDR1 is ENHRY and CDR2 SYGVKD. DNA of the CDR3: TGTGCCATCAGTGATACCGGGACTAGCGGCCTCGAGCAGTACTTC. Translated, it gives CAISDTGTSGLEQYF.

CDR3 DNA: TGTGCCAGTAAGACACGACAAAATTCACCCCTCCACTTT. This gives the protein CASKTRQNSPLHF. The chain combines TRBV19 with TRBJ1-6; D is ambiguous. The CDR3 is made up of 13 amino acids. Germline loops: CDR1 LNHDA, CDR2 SQIVND (reference sequence). V was trimmed by 7 bases and J by 7 bases, leaving 11 bases between them.

This clone was seen just once. The chain is built from TRBV19 and TRBJ2-3; 10 bases align to TRBD2. The V gene end was trimmed by 6 bases and the J gene end by 6 bases; junction bases not matched to a gene: 3. Germline assignment: CDR1 LNHDA and CDR2 SQIVND (reference sequence). The CDR3 loop spans 13 amino acids. CDR3 coding DNA: TGTGCCAGTAGAACTAGCGGGGCGGATACGCAGTATTTT. Its protein product is CASRTSGADTQYF.

This chain joins TRBV6-2 or TRBV6-3 and TRBJ1-1; the match to TRBD1 covers 9 bases. The trim removed 3 bases at V and 11 bases at J, leaving 10 bases unmatched. CDR3 length equals 14 residues. Per germline, CDR1 MNHEY and CDR2 SVGEGT. The CDR3 bases are TGTGCCAGCAGTTATCTTACAGGGGGCATATGGGCTTTCTTT. It translates to CASSYLTGGIWAFF.

The chain uses TRBV6-5 and TRBJ2-1; the D gene is possibly TRBD1 (6 bases). The CDR3 runs to 15 residues. From germline, CDR1 is MNHEY and CDR2 SVGAGI. Trimming stripped 8 bases from V and 0 bases from J, with 14 bases between. The CDR3 nucleotides are TGTGCCAGCCGCCTACAGGGAAGCTCCTACAATGAGCAGTTCTTC. Protein sequence: CASRLQGSSYNEQFF.

The chain couples TRBV7-2 to TRBJ1-1; perhaps TRBD1 as D (6 bases). CDR1 is SGHTA, CDR2 FQGNSA, per germline. The CDR3 loop spans 15 amino acids. Trimming took 1 base from V and 1 from J, leaving 10 bases between them. The CDR3 region has the DNA TGTGCCAGCAGCTTAGTTACAGGGACGAACACTGAAGCTTTCTTT. It encodes CASSLVTGTNTEAFF.

This chain links TRBV5-1 with TRBJ1-1; 9 bases map to TRBD1. Germline V CDR1 and CDR2: SGHRS, YFSETQ. V gave up 4 bases and J gave up 5 bases; unmatched junction bases: 9. The CDR3 covers 15 residues. This chain's CDR3 is CASSPTTGGTTEAFF. In nucleotides, the CDR3 is TGCGCCAGCAGCCCGACGACAGGGGGTACGACTGAAGCTTTCTTT.

This clone appeared a single time. The rearrangement uses TRBV3-1 (or the pseudogene TRBV3-2) and TRBJ1-4; D may be TRBD1 (5 bases). Germline V gives CDR1 LGHDT, CDR2 YNNKEL (reference sequence). There are 15 residues in the CDR3. Trimming removed 0 bases from V and 1 base from J, with 6 bases in between. In DNA, the CDR3 is TGTGCCAGCAGCCAAGAGACAGTAACTAATGAAAAACTGTTTTTT. Encoded protein: CASSQETVTNEKLFF.

This clone was seen more than once but under ten times. This sequence joins TRBV15 and TRBJ2-5, with D possibly matching TRBD2 (7 bases). The V gene lost 5 bases and the J gene lost 6 bases, with 10 bases spanning the gap. Germline CDR1 is LNHNV and CDR2 is YYDKDF (reference sequence). The CDR3 sequence is 12 residues long. In DNA form, the CDR3 reads TGTGCCACCAGCGCGGGGGCACAGACCCAGTACTTC. This gives the protein CATSAGAQTQYF.

The chain couples TRBV2 to TRBJ2-3, with 9 bases aligning to TRBD2. Germline assignment: CDR1 SNHLY and CDR2 FYNNEI. The CDR3 sequence is 17 residues long. Unmatched junction bases numbered 10, after V lost 6 bases and J lost 0 bases. CDR3 loop: CASRGMRGGVSTDTQYF. Here the CDR3 DNA reads TGTGCCAGCAGGGGGATGCGGGGGGGCGTGAGCACAGATACGCAGTATTTT.